A single sample is the source of the 25 T cell receptor beta chains below, sequenced in a study of PD-L1 blockade in urothelial cancer. TCRdb's table, derived via immunoSEQ multiplex PCR, lists solely in-frame clones and lacks some. The sample yields tens of thousands of clones, 84% seen once. The input for sequencing was PBMCs, taken around atezolizumab (anti-PD-L1) treatment. The receptors were gathered from a man in his 60s with urothelial cancer.

This clone was observed a handful of times. This chain connects TRBV5-6 to TRBJ2-7; D not certain. V dropped 1 base and J dropped 3 bases, with 11 bases sitting between them. The CDR3 consists of 14 residues. Germline V gene data show CDR1 as SGHDT and CDR2 as YYEEEE. This CDR3 reads CASSLIQQNYEQYF. CDR3 bases: TGTGCCAGCAGCTTGATACAGCAGAACTACGAGCAGTACTTC.

The sample holds a few counts of this clone. The V and J genes are TRBV30 and TRBJ1-2, with a possible D match to TRBD1 (5 bases). Trimming stripped 0 bases from V and 7 bases from J, with 18 bases between. There are 15 residues in the CDR3. Looked up from germline, CDR1 is GTSNPN and CDR2 is SVGIG (reference sequence). As DNA, the CDR3 is TGTGCCTGGAGTGTAACGCCAGGGAATGTGGGTGGCTACACCTTC. Protein: CAWSVTPGNVGGYTF.

This clone was recorded a few times. This chain connects TRBV4-2 to TRBJ2-7; 7 bases align to TRBD2. After removal of 2 bases from V and 3 bases from J, the junction contained 4 bases not matched to a gene. The V gene's germline CDR1 is LGHNA and CDR2 YNFKEQ. The CDR3 length is 14 residues. The CDR3 DNA is TGTGCCAGCAGCCAAACCGGGACTAACTACGAGCAGTACTTC. Its translation: CASSQTGTNYEQYF.

The chain is built from TRBV27 and TRBJ1-2; 8 bases fit TRBD1. Germline CDR1 MNHEY, CDR2 SMNVEV (reference sequence). After removal of 6 bases from V and 4 bases from J, the junction contained 4 bases not matched to a gene. The CDR3 is 13 residues long. The CDR3 spells CASSPTGAYGYTF. The CDR3 nucleotides read TGTGCCAGCAGCCCGACAGGGGCCTATGGCTACACCTTC.

This clone was counted a single time. This CDR3 is CASSLVSGSYGYTF. CDR3 nucleotides: TGCGCCAGCAGCTTGGTTTCAGGAAGCTATGGCTACACCTTC. This chain connects TRBV5-1 to TRBJ1-2; no definite D call. The V and J ends lost 0 bases and 4 bases respectively, with 10 bases between them. Germline V CDR1 and CDR2: SGHRS, YFSETQ. The CDR3 contains 14 residues.

This sequence joins TRBV5-4 and TRBJ2-2; 8 bases align to TRBD1. This CDR3 is 15 amino acids long. Germline V gene sequence: CDR1 SGHNT, CDR2 YYREEE (reference sequence). Losses at the gene ends were 4 bases for V and 1 base for J; bases not matched to a gene: 3. The CDR3 protein is CASSQGAGNTGELFF. For the CDR3, the DNA is TGTGCCAGCAGCCAGGGGGCGGGGAACACCGGGGAGCTGTTTTTT.

The J gene is TRBJ1-5, the V gene TRBV19; a possible D gene is TRBD1 (5 bases). Germline loops: CDR1 LNHDA, CDR2 SQIVND (reference sequence). Trimming cost V 0 bases and J 0 bases, with 15 bases left between them. This CDR3 contains 18 residues. The DNA of the CDR3 is TGTGCCAGTAGTATAGATCATTGGAGGAGGGGTAGCAATCAGCCCCAGCATTTT. Amino acids: CASSIDHWRRGSNQPQHF. Full variable domain (outside the CDR3, taken from reference TRBV19 and TRBJ1-5): DGGITQSPKYLFRKEGQNVTLSCEQNLNHDAMYWYRQDPGQGLRLIYYSQIVNDFQKGDIAEGYSVSREKKESFPLTVTSAQKNPTAFYLCASSIDHWRRGSNQPQHFGDGTRLSIL.

This clone showed up just a few times. The chain uses TRBV14 and TRBJ1-6, with a tentative D call TRBD1 (6 bases). CDR1 and CDR2 from the germline V gene are SGHDN and FVKESK. The V end was cut by 4 bases, the J end by 7 bases, with 8 bases between. This CDR3 is built from 13 residues. CDR3 sequence reads: CASSRTANSPLHF. DNA of the CDR3: TGTGCCAGCAGCCGGACAGCAAATTCACCCCTCCACTTT.

This chain connects TRBV15 to TRBJ2-7, with 7 bases fitting TRBD2. The CDR3 is 15 amino acids. Unmatched junction bases numbered 9, after V lost 1 base and J lost 6 bases. Germline assignment: CDR1 LNHNV and CDR2 YYDKDF (reference sequence). In nucleotides, the CDR3 is TGTGCCACCAGCAGAGGACTAGCCCGCTTCGGCGAGCAGTACTTC. The encoded protein is CATSRGLARFGEQYF.

The chain recombines TRBV10-2 with TRBJ2-3, with D possibly matching TRBD2 (5 bases). Germline CDR1 WSHSY, CDR2 SAAADI. Trimming cost V 1 base and J 2 bases, with 13 bases left between them. The CDR3 consists of 16 residues. The chain's CDR3 is CASSELGADFTDTQYF. The CDR3 DNA follows: TGCGCCAGCAGTGAGTTGGGAGCGGATTTCACAGATACGCAGTATTTT.

The chain carries TRBV5-1 and TRBJ1-6; 7 positions agree with TRBD1. V trimming: 4 bases; J trimming: 10 bases; junction bases outside the gene matches: 8. Looked up from germline, CDR1 is SGHRS and CDR2 is YFSETQ. The CDR3 has 14 amino acids. The DNA of the CDR3 is TGCGCCAGCAGCCTCGACAGGGAAGGATCACCCCTCCACTTT. Protein: CASSLDREGSPLHF.

As DNA, the CDR3 is TGCGCCAGCAGTGACCGCGGGACAGGGATTCATGCGGATACGCAGTATTTT. Its protein is CASSDRGTGIHADTQYF. The chain couples TRBV10-1 to TRBJ2-3; 9 positions agree with TRBD1. The CDR3 totals 17 residues. CDR1 is WNHNN, CDR2 SYGVQD, per germline (reference sequence). The trim removed 3 bases at V and 6 bases at J, leaving 13 bases unmatched.

This clone occurred once. The rearrangement joins TRBV29-1 to TRBJ1-4, with 7 bases lining up with TRBD1. V lost 6 bases, J lost 4 bases, and 5 bases stayed unmatched. Looked up from germline, CDR1 is SQVTM and CDR2 is ANQGSEA. The CDR3 extends over 13 amino acids. The CDR3 DNA sequence: TGCAGCGTCCGCGGACAGGTTAATGAAAAACTGTTTTTT. Its protein is CSVRGQVNEKLFF.

The chain carries TRBV9 and TRBJ2-3; 11 nucleotides line up with TRBD2. The trim removed 1 base at V and 5 bases at J, leaving 15 bases unmatched. The CDR3 is 19 amino acids. Germline CDR1 is SGDLS and CDR2 is YYNGEE. CDR3 protein: CASSVRVAGGGTVGDTQYF. DNA for the CDR3: TGTGCCAGCAGCGTAAGGGTAGCGGGGGGGGGCACAGTCGGAGATACGCAGTATTTT.

The chain joins TRBV30 to TRBJ1-2; TRBD1 matches at 8 bases. Trimming took 5 bases from V and 8 from J; bases not matched to a gene: 7. This CDR3 spans 12 amino acids. Germline V gene lookup returns CDR1 GTSNPN and CDR2 SVGIG (reference sequence). CDR3 nucleotides: TGTGCCTGGTCAGGGGGCTCAGGAGGCTACACCTTC. Residues: CAWSGGSGGYTF.

The J gene is TRBJ2-1, the V gene TRBV2; 8 bases fit TRBD2. V was clipped by 4 bases and J by 3 bases; unmatched bases: 5. CDR1 is SNHLY, CDR2 FYNNEI, per germline. CDR3 length: 15 amino acids. CDR3 sequence reads: CASSALSGDYNEQFF. The CDR3 DNA follows: TGTGCCAGCAGTGCTCTTAGCGGGGACTACAATGAGCAGTTCTTC.

This sequence joins TRBV7-2 and TRBJ1-2; a weak D match, TRBD1 (6 bases). Per germline, CDR1 SGHTA and CDR2 FQGNSA. V lost 2 bases and J 5 bases, leaving 15 bases between the germline ends. The CDR3 extends over 15 amino acids. CDR3 nucleotide sequence: TGTGCCAGCAGCTTAATGGGAGGGGGGCTGTATGGCTACACCTTC. This gives the protein CASSLMGGGLYGYTF.

The CDR3 sequence is CASSFTSYNEQFF. DNA for the CDR3: TGTGCCAGCAGTTTTACATCCTACAATGAGCAGTTCTTC. This chain joins TRBV5-4 and TRBJ2-1, with no clear D. Germline CDR1 and CDR2: SGHNT and YYREEE (reference sequence). V lost 5 bases to trimming and J lost 1 base, with 7 bases between them. CDR3 length equals 13 residues.

This clone has more than one count but fewer than ten. The J gene is TRBJ2-1, the V gene TRBV7-9; TRBD2 aligns across 12 bases. The CDR3 runs 14 residues. With 4 bases clipped from V and 9 bases from J, the junction kept 4 bases outside the gene matches. Germline CDR1 reads SEHNR; CDR2 reads FQNEAQ (reference sequence). The CDR3 region is CASSSSGRALEQFF. The CDR3 DNA sequence: TGTGCCAGCAGCTCTAGCGGGAGGGCCCTTGAGCAGTTCTTC.

The rearrangement links TRBV6-5 to TRBJ2-1, with D possibly matching TRBD2 (6 bases). Between the trimmed V and J ends, which lost 2 bases and 8 bases, there was a span of 19 bases. This CDR3 is 16 amino acids long. Germline-derived CDR1 and CDR2 are MNHEY and SVGAGI. CDR3 sequence reads: CASSYGTHGGVYEQFF. CDR3 nucleotides: TGTGCCAGCAGTTACGGTACCCACGGAGGGGTCTATGAGCAGTTCTTC.

The chain uses TRBV25-1 and TRBJ2-2; TRBD1 matches 10 bases. This CDR3 region has 15 residues. V gave up 4 bases and J gave up 1 base; unmatched junction bases: 0. Germline loops: CDR1 MGHDK, CDR2 SYGVNS. The CDR3 bases are TGTGCCAGCAGTGGGGACAGGGGGAACACCGGGGAGCTGTTTTTT. This encodes CASSGDRGNTGELFF.

This chain uses TRBV5-4 with TRBJ2-7, with D unresolved. The CDR3 totals 13 residues. In germline, CDR1 is SGHNT, CDR2 YYREEE (reference sequence). V was cut by 4 bases and J by 6 bases, with 14 bases left in between. CDR3 residues: CASSQSPPGEQYF. DNA of the CDR3: TGTGCCAGCAGCCAATCCCCCCCCGGCGAGCAGTACTTC. The full variable domain, with the rest looked up from reference TRBV5-4 and TRBJ2-7, is ETGVTQSPTHLIKTRGQQVTLRCSSQSGHNTVSWYQQALGQGPQFIFQYYREEENGRGNFPPRFSGLQFPNYSSELNVNALELDDSALYLCASSQSPPGEQYFGPGTRLTVT.

The chain recombines TRBV4-1 with TRBJ1-1; no reliable D call. Germline V gene data show CDR1 as MGHRA and CDR2 as YSYEKL. V was clipped by 4 bases and J by 4 bases, with 19 bases between them. The CDR3 extends over 16 amino acids. CDR3 protein: CASSPTLTRQVTEAFF. The CDR3 DNA follows: TGCGCCAGCAGCCCCACCCTGACAAGGCAGGTCACTGAAGCTTTCTTT.

The chain has TRBV11-3 and TRBJ1-1; 8 nucleotides align to TRBD1. Unmatched junction bases numbered 5, after V lost 4 bases and J lost 10 bases. The CDR3 runs to 12 residues. Germline V lookup: CDR1 SGHNT, CDR2 YENEEA. The CDR3, as DNA: TGTGCCAGCAGCTCCGGACAGGGAGCAGCTTTCTTT. It translates to CASSSGQGAAFF.

The CDR3 coding sequence is TGTGCCAGTATACGGACAGGCGCCTATGGCTACACCTTC. Translated: CASIRTGAYGYTF. The rearrangement joins TRBV19 to TRBJ1-2; 7 bases align to TRBD1. The germline CDR1 and CDR2 sequences are LNHDA and SQIVND (reference sequence). The CDR3 is 13 residues long. The V and J ends lost 7 bases and 4 bases, in that order; junction bases with no gene match: 6. The whole variable domain, filled in from reference TRBV19 and TRBJ1-2, reads DGGITQSPKYLFRKEGQNVTLSCEQNLNHDAMYWYRQDPGQGLRLIYYSQIVNDFQKGDIAEGYSVSREKKESFPLTVTSAQKNPTAFYLCASIRTGAYGYTFGSGTRLTVV.